This T cell receptor beta chain was sequenced in a study of T cells after yellow fever vaccination. The overall study: Fractions of low cell number were prepared using SMART-Seq v4 Ultra Low Input.

This clonotype appeared a few times. V was clipped by 2 bases and J by 9 bases; unmatched bases: 5. This CDR3 contains 15 residues. Germline V gives CDR1 SGHRS, CDR2 YFSETQ. The authors made TCR cDNA by 5'RACE template switching, adding a universal primer site and UMIs. TCRdb analysed the 5' RACE reads with MiXCR anew, one entry per CDR3 protein. The table shows approximately 510,000 distinct CDR3 sequences, with roughly a fifth occurring only once. This receptor was taken from a man between 18 and 29 years old who received the YFV17D yellow fever vaccine. Sequenced material: PBMCs, taken 20 to 25 days after the first yellow fever vaccination. This rearrangement joins TRBV5-1 to TRBJ1-6; 10 bases match TRBD1. CDR3 loop: CASSLDGQGGSPLHF. The CDR3 DNA is TGCGCCAGCAGCTTAGACGGACAGGGGGGTTCACCCCTCCACTTT.